Each of the 18 T cell receptor beta chains below was sequenced from the same sample in a study of blood T cell repertoires in COVID-19. Only in-frame clones appear in the TCRdb table, and some are missing; sequencing was by immunoSEQ multiplex PCR. Here the sample spans approximately 250,000 clones, 75% to 90% being singletons. Source material: peripheral blood. Receptors originate from a man between 60 and 75 years old who had recovered from COVID-19.

The V and J genes are TRBV19 and TRBJ2-1, with 15 bases fitting TRBD2. The germline V gene encodes CDR1 LNHDA and CDR2 SQIVND (reference sequence). This CDR3 is built from 17 residues. Trimming at V came to 5 bases and at J to 8 bases, leaving 10 bases not matched to a gene. The CDR3 DNA follows: TGTGCCAGTAGTCAAAGGACTAGCGGGAGGGCCAGCGATGAGCAGTTCTTC. Its protein product is CASSQRTSGRASDEQFF.

The chain recombines TRBV6-1 with TRBJ2-7; 12 nucleotides agree with TRBD2. Germline V gives CDR1 MNHNS, CDR2 SASEGT. This CDR3 has 16 amino acids. Trimming removed 1 base from V and 2 bases from J; junction bases left unmatched: 3. CDR3 residues: CASSEERTSGAYEQYF. In nucleotides, the CDR3 is TGTGCCAGCAGTGAAGAAAGGACTAGCGGGGCCTACGAGCAGTACTTC.

The J gene is TRBJ1-1, the V gene TRBV5-1, with 7 bases fitting TRBD1. The CDR3 is made up of 15 amino acids. Per the germline V gene, CDR1 is SGHRS and CDR2 is YFSETQ. The trim removed 0 bases at V and 1 base at J, leaving 3 bases unmatched. CDR3 residues: CASSLGQGWNTEAFF. Written as DNA, the CDR3 is TGCGCCAGCAGCTTGGGACAGGGATGGAACACTGAAGCTTTCTTT.

The chain links TRBV5-6 to TRBJ2-1; TRBD1 is a possible D gene (6 bases). CDR3 length: 16 amino acids. V was pared by 1 base and J by 6 bases, with 17 bases between. Germline loops: CDR1 SGHDT, CDR2 YYEEEE. As DNA, the CDR3 is TGTGCCAGCAGCTTGTTGCAGGGGAGACCTTCCAATGAGCAGTTCTTC. Translated: CASSLLQGRPSNEQFF.

J is TRBJ1-4 and V is TRBV15; tentatively, D is TRBD1 (5 bases). The ends were cut back, 0 bases at V and 8 bases at J, with 10 bases in the middle. The CDR3 extends over 14 amino acids. Per the germline V gene, CDR1 is LNHNV and CDR2 is YYDKDF (reference sequence). CDR3 bases: TGTGCCACCAGCAGAGACAGGGTTGGCGAAAAACTGTTTTTT. The encoded protein is CATSRDRVGEKLFF.

J is TRBJ1-2 and V is TRBV7-9; 8 bases align to TRBD1. V lost 0 bases to trimming and J lost 7 bases; unmatched junction nucleotides: 4. Germline values: CDR1 SEHNR, CDR2 FQNEAQ (reference sequence). The CDR3 length is 14 residues. The CDR3 DNA reads as TGTGCCAGCAGCTTAGCGGACAGGGATCGTGGCTACACCTTC. Its translation: CASSLADRDRGYTF.

This clone was seen a handful of times. It is unclear where the CDR3 begins or ends on the DNA, so no DNA is shown, and the CDR3 is as TCRdb lists it. V gene TRBV2 combines with J gene TRBJ2-7; the table's D gene call, TRBD1, was not cross checked with the DNA. In germline, CDR1 is SNHLY, CDR2 FYNNEI. Termini included, the CDR3 measures 13 amino acids. CDR3 residues: CASSSSTGIEQYF.

This rearrangement joins TRBV20-1 to TRBJ2-3; 7 bases align to TRBD1. CDR3 size: 11 residues. From germline, CDR1 is DFQATT and CDR2 SNEGSKA (reference sequence). The V and J ends lost 6 bases and 12 bases, in that order; junction bases with no gene match: 9. CDR3 sequence (DNA): TGCAGTGCACCGGGACAGCCAAACCAGTATTTT. This translates into CSAPGQPNQYF.

The chain carries TRBV2 and TRBJ1-1, with D perhaps TRBD1 (6 bases). This CDR3 region has 15 residues. Germline lookup yields CDR1 SNHLY and CDR2 FYNNEI. Trimming shortened V by 3 bases and J by 4 bases, and 15 bases separated the two germline ends. CDR3 nucleotides: TGTGCCAGCAGTGATTTCGGGGGGCCGAGCACTGAAGCTTTCTTT. Residues: CASSDFGGPSTEAFF.

V usage is TRBV4-1 and J usage is TRBJ2-5; 9 bases are shared with TRBD1. With 0 bases clipped from V and 1 base from J, the junction kept 3 bases outside the gene matches. The CDR3 is 16 amino acids. Germline CDR1 reads MGHRA; CDR2 reads YSYEKL. The CDR3, as DNA: TGCGCCAGCAGCCAAGAACAGGGGGCTCGCCAAGAGACCCAGTACTTC. Translating it yields CASSQEQGARQETQYF.

The rearrangement uses TRBV6-5 and TRBJ2-1; D perhaps matches TRBD2 (5 bases). Germline CDR1 and CDR2: MNHEY and SVGAGI. Trimming removed 8 bases from V and 4 bases from J, with 12 bases in between. The CDR3 is 13 amino acids. CDR3 coding DNA: TGTGCCAGCGCAGGCGGGCCATACAATGAGCAGTTCTTC. Translated, it gives CASAGGPYNEQFF.

DNA of the CDR3: TGTGCCAGCAGACCGGGACTCTCCGGCACCGGGGAGCTGTTTTTT. It translates to CASRPGLSGTGELFF. The rearrangement links TRBV7-8 to TRBJ2-2; weak D call: TRBD2 (6 bases). Trimming took 6 bases from V and 4 from J, leaving 15 bases between them. Germline-derived CDR1 and CDR2 are SGHVS and FQNEAQ. The CDR3 length is 15 residues.

The V and J genes are TRBV10-3 and TRBJ2-5, with D possibly being TRBD1 (5 bases). The CDR3 is 13 residues long. Deletions cut 7 bases from V and 1 base from J, with 10 bases between. Germline values: CDR1 ENHRY, CDR2 SYGVKD. The DNA of the CDR3 is TGTGCCATCACTTCCAGGGCCCAAGAGACCCAGTACTTC. It codes for CAITSRAQETQYF.

The chain combines TRBV6-2 or TRBV6-3 with TRBJ2-1; D gene ambiguous. Looked up from germline, CDR1 is MNHEY and CDR2 is SVGEGT. This CDR3 region has 12 residues. V was trimmed by 6 bases and J by 7 bases, leaving 10 bases between them. The CDR3 is CASSSGVNEQFF. The CDR3 nucleotides are TGTGCCAGCAGCTCCGGAGTGAATGAGCAGTTCTTC.

The chain is built from TRBV27 and TRBJ1-2, with 7 bases identical to TRBD1. Trimming cost V 6 bases and J 4 bases; bases outside gene matches: 11. The CDR3 covers 15 residues. Germline V gene lookup returns CDR1 MNHEY and CDR2 SMNVEV (reference sequence). Written as DNA, the CDR3 is TGTGCCAGCAGGACAACCTCCGGGACAGCCTATGGCTACACCTTC. It encodes CASRTTSGTAYGYTF.

The chain couples TRBV14 to TRBJ2-3; D is unclear. The CDR3 covers 15 residues. Trimming cost V 0 bases and J 0 bases, with 7 bases left between them. CDR1 SGHDN and CDR2 FVKESK come from the germline V gene. The CDR3 coding sequence is TGTGCCAGCAGCCAAGATCGGTATAGCACAGATACGCAGTATTTT. Its protein product is CASSQDRYSTDTQYF.

The gene calls are TRBV19 and TRBJ2-5; 8 bases fit TRBD2. Per germline, CDR1 LNHDA and CDR2 SQIVND (reference sequence). Germline trimming cut 6 bases from V and 4 bases from J; bases unmatched to any gene: 7. CDR3 length: 14 residues. The CDR3 sequence: CASRPGGVGETQYF. Here the CDR3 DNA reads TGTGCCAGTAGGCCGGGAGGGGTTGGAGAGACCCAGTACTTC.

CDR3 sequence reads: CASSSTGSGANVLTF. The CDR3, as DNA: TGCGCCAGCAGCTCAACAGGGTCTGGGGCCAACGTCCTGACTTTC. J is TRBJ2-6 and V is TRBV5-1, with D possibly being TRBD1 (6 bases). V was trimmed by 3 bases and J by 1 base, leaving 8 bases between them. The length of the CDR3 is 15 residues. Germline V gene lookup returns CDR1 SGHRS and CDR2 YFSETQ.